This passage covers 9 T cell receptor beta chains from one sample sequenced in a study of CD8 T cells in Susac syndrome. RNA amounts of about 0.45 to 1 ug underwent reverse transcription with random hexamers. TCRdb re-analysed the immunoSEQ multiplex PCR reads in MiXCR, keeping a single row per CDR3 protein. The sample holds some 190,000 distinct CDR3 sequences; approximately 94% are singletons and the top ten take about 0.14%. Specimen: CD4+ T cells from PBMCs. The origin of the receptors is a human donor with Susac syndrome.

The chain uses TRBV4-3 and TRBJ1-6, with D perhaps TRBD1 (5 bases). Germline V gene lookup returns CDR1 LGHNA and CDR2 YSLEER. V lost 0 bases, J lost 9 bases, and 15 bases lay in between. There are 16 residues in the CDR3. CDR3 amino acids: CASSQEKGLISSPLHF. The CDR3, as DNA: TGCGCCAGCAGCCAAGAAAAGGGGCTCATTAGTTCACCCCTCCACTTT.

The rearrangement joins TRBV12-3 or TRBV12-4 to TRBJ2-7; D is undetermined. This CDR3 is 11 amino acids long. V lost 3 bases and J lost 5, with 5 bases in between. CDR3 loop: CASSLYNEQYF. In nucleotides, the CDR3 is TGTGCCAGCAGTTTGTATAACGAGCAGTACTTC.

V is TRBV20-1 and J is TRBJ1-5, with 8 bases lining up with TRBD1. This CDR3 has 16 residues. Germline CDR1 DFQATT, CDR2 SNEGSKA (reference sequence). V lost 3 bases to trimming and J lost 8 bases; unmatched junction nucleotides: 15. The CDR3 coding sequence is TGCAGTGCTAGCGCGCCCCGGACAGGGCCCTTGGAGCCCCAGCATTTT. It translates to CSASAPRTGPLEPQHF.

The rearrangement joins TRBV9 to TRBJ2-5; perhaps TRBD1 as D (6 bases). This CDR3 comprises 15 residues. V was shortened by 2 bases and J by 1 base, with 12 bases between the two germline ends. Germline CDR1 reads SGDLS; CDR2 reads YYNGEE. The CDR3 DNA follows: TGTGCCAGCAGCGTGGCCGGACAGTCCCAAGAGACCCAGTACTTC. Its translation is CASSVAGQSQETQYF.

This clonotype showed up just once. The chain links TRBV20-1 to TRBJ1-2, with a weak D call TRBD1 (6 bases). V dropped 3 bases and J dropped 8 bases, with 19 bases sitting between them. This CDR3 is built from 14 residues. Per the germline V gene, CDR1 is DFQATT and CDR2 is SNEGSKA (reference sequence). Written as DNA, the CDR3 is TGCAGTGCTAGGAAGGAATGGGGGGCGCAAGGCTACACCTTC. Its protein is CSARKEWGAQGYTF.

This clonotype has just one count. This sequence joins TRBV7-9 and TRBJ1-6; perhaps TRBD1 as D (5 bases). The CDR3 is 15 residues long. V dropped 5 bases and J dropped 7 bases, with 15 bases sitting between them. Germline V gives CDR1 SEHNR, CDR2 FQNEAQ (reference sequence). The CDR3 reads CASSPRPGPNSPLHF. The CDR3 bases are TGTGCCAGCAGCCCGAGGCCGGGACCGAATTCACCCCTCCACTTT. Combining the CDR3 with reference TRBV7-9 and TRBJ1-6 gives the whole variable domain DTGVSQNPRHKITKRGQNVTFRCDPISEHNRLYWYRQTLGQGPEFLTYFQNEAQLEKSRLLSDRFSAERPKGSFSTLEIQRTEQGDSAMYLCASSPRPGPNSPLHFGNGTRLTVT.

The V and J genes are TRBV30 and TRBJ1-2; no definite D call. Germline values: CDR1 GTSNPN, CDR2 SVGIG (reference sequence). Trimming cost V 2 bases and J 4 bases, with 14 bases left between them. This CDR3 region has 14 residues. The CDR3 bases are TGTGCCTGGAGTAGGGAGGGAACTGGCTATGGCTACACCTTC. This sequence encodes CAWSREGTGYGYTF.

This sequence joins TRBV29-1 and TRBJ1-2; perhaps TRBD1 as D (5 bases). The ends were cut back, 7 bases at V and 3 bases at J, with 24 bases in the middle. Germline values: CDR1 SQVTM, CDR2 ANQGSEA. The CDR3 totals 16 residues. In DNA form, the CDR3 reads TGCAGCGCCCTCCGGCCCGGGGGGGAAGAGTACTATGGCTACACCTTC. Encoded protein: CSALRPGGEEYYGYTF.

This chain joins TRBV2 and TRBJ1-1; D remains unclear. CDR3 size: 16 residues. The germline V and J ends were trimmed by 10 bases and 1 base, with 22 bases remaining between them. From germline, CDR1 is SNHLY and CDR2 FYNNEI. CDR3 in amino acids: CATHGQAEGWNTEAFF. CDR3 coding DNA: TGTGCCACCCACGGCCAGGCAGAAGGTTGGAACACTGAAGCTTTCTTT. The variable domain in full, with the rest retrieved from reference TRBV2 and TRBJ1-1, is EPEVTQTPSHQVTQMGQEVILRCVPISNHLYFYWYRQILGQKVEFLVSFYNNEISEKSEIFDDQFSVERPDGSNFTLKIRSTKLEDSAMYFCATHGQAEGWNTEAFFGQGTRLTVV.